Each of the 20 T cell receptor beta chains below was sequenced from the same sample in a study. TRBV12-4/TRBJ1-2 clonotypes were amplified with adaptor-ligated barcode primers. TCRdb fed the multiplex PCR reads into MiXCR, producing one record per CDR3 protein. The sample has 2,900 or so distinct CDR3 sequences, approximately 4.8% seen once. Sequenced: naive CD4+ T cells sorted from blood. Subset described: naive CD4+ T cells, CD4+CD45RA+CD25-. The receptors shown here come from a female donor with breast cancer.

Judged by abundance, this clonotype is medium-sized (0.01 to 0.1%). The chain joins TRBV12-3 or TRBV12-4 to TRBJ1-2; no definite D call. The CDR3 runs 14 residues. The V and J ends lost 6 bases and 1 base respectively, with 12 bases between them. The CDR3 sequence is CASSFGRSNYGYTF. DNA for the CDR3: TGTGCCAGCAGCTTCGGACGGAGTAACTATGGCTACACCTTC.

By frequency in the sample, this clonotype is medium-sized. The V and J genes are TRBV12-3 or TRBV12-4 and TRBJ1-2; possible D gene TRBD1, 5 bases. The length of the CDR3 is 16 residues. V lost 1 base, J lost 4 bases, and 16 bases lay in between. The CDR3 reads CASSLDISGAGYGYTF. DNA of the CDR3: TGTGCCAGCAGTTTAGATATTAGCGGGGCCGGCTATGGCTACACCTTC.

In its sample, this clonotype ranks as medium-sized. V usage is TRBV12-3 or TRBV12-4 and J usage is TRBJ1-2, with unresolved D. The V end lost 0 bases, the J end lost 9 bases, and 11 bases lay between the germline ends. This CDR3 region has 13 residues. CDR3 DNA sequence: TGTGCCAGCAGTTTAGCTAATGGTCTGAGCTACACCTTC. Translation: CASSLANGLSYTF.

This clonotype is medium-sized within its sample. The chain uses TRBV12-3 or TRBV12-4 and TRBJ1-2; D unresolved. V was clipped by 4 bases and J by 7 bases, with 13 bases between them. The CDR3 has 13 residues. The CDR3 is CASSWEGGGGYTF. CDR3 nucleotide sequence: TGTGCCAGCAGTTGGGAGGGAGGAGGTGGCTACACCTTC.

Within the sample, this clonotype is medium-sized (0.01 to 0.1%). This chain links TRBV12-3 or TRBV12-4 with TRBJ1-2; D gene ambiguous. The CDR3 covers 13 residues. With 6 bases removed from V and 5 bases from J, the gap between germline ends came to 13 bases. This CDR3 is CASSPWQRYGYTF. The CDR3 region has the DNA TGTGCCAGCAGCCCTTGGCAGCGTTATGGCTACACCTTC.

By share, this clonotype counts as medium-sized (0.01 to 0.1%). The V call is TRBV12-3 or TRBV12-4, the J call TRBJ1-2; D perhaps matches TRBD1 (5 bases). The CDR3 sequence is 14 residues long. V was cut by 3 bases and J by 8 bases, with 16 bases left in between. The CDR3 nucleotides are TGTGCCAGCAGTTTCCAAGGTCCGGGACGGGGCTACACCTTC. Translating gives CASSFQGPGRGYTF.

By share, this clonotype counts as medium-sized (0.01 to 0.1%). The chain's CDR3 is CASSLIVGALPSSGYTF. The DNA of the CDR3 is TGTGCCAGCAGTTTGATAGTTGGGGCCTTACCGTCGAGTGGCTACACCTTC. J is TRBJ1-2 and V is TRBV12-3 or TRBV12-4; tentative D call: TRBD1 (5 bases). The V gene lost 3 bases and the J gene lost 7 bases, with 24 bases spanning the gap. This CDR3 has 17 amino acids.

In this sample, this clonotype is medium-sized. CDR3 amino acids: CASSPPQGRRFEGYTF. The CDR3 bases are TGTGCCAGCAGTCCACCCCAGGGTCGCCGTTTTGAGGGCTACACCTTC. The J gene is TRBJ1-2, the V gene TRBV12-3 or TRBV12-4, with D maybe TRBD1 (5 bases). V lost 5 bases to trimming and J lost 8 bases, with 24 bases between them. This CDR3 contains 16 residues.

Judged by abundance, this clonotype is medium-sized. V is TRBV12-3 or TRBV12-4 and J is TRBJ1-2; 7 bases are shared with TRBD1. The CDR3 is 17 residues long. With V trimmed by 5 bases and J by 7 bases, 19 bases remained unmatched. CDR3 loop: CASSQPPNRGGGSGYTF. The CDR3 DNA follows: TGTGCCAGCAGTCAGCCTCCCAACAGGGGTGGAGGAAGTGGCTACACCTTC.

In its sample, this clonotype is medium-sized. The V and J genes are TRBV12-3 or TRBV12-4 and TRBJ1-2, with D possibly TRBD1 on 6 matching bases. There are 12 residues in the CDR3. With 6 bases removed from V and 4 bases from J, the gap between germline ends came to 9 bases. CDR3 loop: CASRIQGYGYTF. The CDR3 region has the DNA TGTGCCAGCAGAATACAGGGCTATGGCTACACCTTC.

This clonotype ranks as medium-sized. The rearrangement links TRBV12-3 or TRBV12-4 to TRBJ1-2; D not certain. V lost 4 bases, J lost 0 bases, and 12 bases lay in between. CDR3 length equals 15 residues. The CDR3 DNA reads as TGTGCCAGCAGTTCTTCCTCACTGACTAACTATGGCTACACCTTC. Residues: CASSSSSLTNYGYTF.

By frequency in the sample, this clonotype is medium-sized. The chain has TRBV12-3 or TRBV12-4 and TRBJ1-2; 7 bases are a match to TRBD1. CDR3 length: 13 amino acids. Trimming removed 5 bases from V and 4 bases from J; junction bases left unmatched: 4. The CDR3 loop is CASSPQGFYGYTF. In nucleotides, the CDR3 is TGTGCCAGCAGTCCACAGGGGTTCTATGGCTACACCTTC.

In its sample, this clonotype is medium-sized. This chain joins TRBV12-3 or TRBV12-4 and TRBJ1-2; 7 bases are a match to TRBD1. This CDR3 is built from 16 residues. V dropped 7 bases and J dropped 4; count of bases not matched to a gene: 15. CDR3 sequence reads: CASNNHHTGTAYGYTF. The CDR3 DNA is TGTGCCAGCAACAACCACCATACCGGGACAGCCTATGGCTACACCTTC.

This clonotype is labeled as medium-sized. The V gene is TRBV12-3 or TRBV12-4, the J gene TRBJ1-2; no definite D call. V dropped 6 bases and J dropped 3 bases, with 11 bases sitting between them. The CDR3 is 13 amino acids. The CDR3 region has the DNA TGTGCCAGCAGCCAAGGAAAGGACTATGGCTACACCTTC. Translated, it gives CASSQGKDYGYTF.

This clonotype is labeled medium-sized. The chain has TRBV12-3 or TRBV12-4 and TRBJ1-2; 9 bases agree with TRBD1. Losses at the gene ends were 5 bases for V and 5 bases for J; bases not matched to a gene: 6. The CDR3 is 14 amino acids. The CDR3 DNA sequence: TGTGCCAGCAGTCTATGGGACAGGGATTATGGCTACACCTTC. Its protein product is CASSLWDRDYGYTF.

By share, this clonotype counts as medium-sized. This chain links TRBV12-3 or TRBV12-4 with TRBJ1-2; D remains unclear. This CDR3 region has 14 residues. V was cut by 6 bases and J by 8 bases, with 19 bases left in between. Here the CDR3 DNA reads TGTGCCAGCAGCCCCGCAGGTGCCCCGGGCGGCTACACCTTC. Amino acid sequence: CASSPAGAPGGYTF.

This clonotype was detected ten times or more. This chain joins TRBV12-3 or TRBV12-4 and TRBJ1-2; D call uncertain. Trimming removed 1 base from V and 4 bases from J, with 13 bases in between. This CDR3 is 15 amino acids long. The CDR3 reads CASSLGAGLLYGYTF. CDR3 bases: TGTGCCAGCAGTTTAGGGGCAGGCCTGCTCTATGGCTACACCTTC.

Relative to its sample, this clonotype is medium-sized. This chain joins TRBV12-3 or TRBV12-4 and TRBJ1-2; TRBD1 matches at 7 bases. The V and J ends lost 5 bases and 4 bases, in that order; junction bases with no gene match: 7. CDR3 length equals 14 residues. As DNA, the CDR3 is TGTGCCAGCAGTCCCCAACAGGGGATCTATGGCTACACCTTC. Translating gives CASSPQQGIYGYTF.

By share of the sample, this clonotype is medium-sized. This chain links TRBV12-3 or TRBV12-4 with TRBJ1-2; D not resolved. This CDR3 spans 14 amino acids. V lost 5 bases and J lost 2, with 12 bases in between. The CDR3: CASSEDSANYGYTF. The CDR3 DNA follows: TGTGCCAGCAGTGAGGACTCCGCAAACTATGGCTACACCTTC.

This clonotype rates as medium-sized. The V and J genes are TRBV12-3 or TRBV12-4 and TRBJ1-2; D possibly corresponds to TRBD1 (6 bases). There are 13 residues in the CDR3. The germline V and J ends were trimmed by 5 bases and 4 bases, with 11 bases remaining between them. The CDR3 DNA reads TGTGCCAGCAGTACCACAGGGCGCTATGGCTACACCTTC. It specifies CASSTTGRYGYTF.